This TCR beta chain was identified in a study of blood T cell repertoires in COVID-19. Germline lookup yields CDR1 MNHEY and CDR2 SVGAGI. The length of the CDR3 is 15 residues. The V and J ends lost 5 bases and 1 base, in that order; junction bases with no gene match: 3. Libraries were prepared by immunoSEQ multiplex PCR; TCRdb keeps only in-frame clonotypes and omits some of them. The sample holds roughly 190,000 clones, approximately 90% seen once. The clonotype originates from a man aged 18 to 30 with active or convalescent COVID-19. Sequenced sample: peripheral blood. The chain links TRBV6-5 to TRBJ2-7; the match to TRBD2 covers 12 bases. This chain's CDR3 is CASSTSGRRSYEQYF. CDR3 bases: TGTGCCAGCAGTACTAGCGGGAGGAGGTCCTACGAGCAGTACTTC.